The rows below give T cell receptor beta chains drawn from one sample of a study of blood T cell repertoires in COVID-19. Data came from immunoSEQ multiplex PCR; TCRdb stores just in-frame clones and leaves some out. The sample yields about 230,000 clones, 88% seen once. The sequenced sample consisted of PBMCs or T cells enriched from blood (not recorded which). The receptor set was obtained from a woman aged 40 to 55 with acute COVID-19. Each CDR3 is given with its conserved first and last residue. The D gene is left open where the match is weak. Only part of the rows carry a size: once, few, many, or a class if the clone is expanded.

v_call: TRBV12-5
j_call: TRBJ1-1
clone_size: NA
d_call: NA
cdr3_nt: TGTGCTAGTGGTTTGGGGTACGGCACTGAAGCTTTCTTT
cdr3_aa: CASGLGYGTEAFF

v_call: TRBV2
j_call: TRBJ2-2
clone_size: NA
d_call: NA
cdr3_nt: TGTGCCAGCAGGGGCCAGGGCTCCGGGGAGCTGTTTTTT
cdr3_aa: CASRGQGSGELFF

v_call: TRBV9
j_call: TRBJ1-3
clone_size: NA
d_call: NA
cdr3_nt: TGTGCCAGCAGCGCCGTCCAGGGGCTGGTTGGAAACACCATATATTTT
cdr3_aa: CASSAVQGLVGNTIYF

v_call: TRBV2
j_call: TRBJ2-3
clone_size: NA
d_call: NA
cdr3_nt: TGTGCCAGCAGCCCCCTTTTAAGCGGCCGCACAGATACGCAGTATTTT
cdr3_aa: CASSPLLSGRTDTQYF

v_call: TRBV9
j_call: TRBJ1-1
clone_size: NA
d_call: NA
cdr3_nt: TGTGCCAGCAGCGCCGGTTTCACTGAAGCTTTCTTT
cdr3_aa: CASSAGFTEAFF

v_call: TRBV3-1/TRBV3-2
j_call: TRBJ1-2
clone_size: NA
d_call: NA
cdr3_nt: TGTGCCAGCAGCCAAAGTCCGGGAGCCTATGGCTACACCTTC
cdr3_aa: CASSQSPGAYGYTF

v_call: TRBV5-5
j_call: TRBJ1-6
clone_size: once
d_call: NA
cdr3_nt: TGTGCCAGCAGCAGGCAGGGGTCGTATAATTCACCCCTCCACTTT
cdr3_aa: CASSRQGSYNSPLHF

v_call: TRBV5-4
j_call: TRBJ2-7
clone_size: NA
d_call: TRBD2
cdr3_nt: TGTGCCAGCAGTTTTTCTAGCGGGGGTTGGTACGAGCAGTACTTC
cdr3_aa: CASSFSSGGWYEQYF

v_call: TRBV10-3
j_call: TRBJ1-2
clone_size: NA
d_call: TRBD1
cdr3_nt: TGTGCCATCAGTGAGTCCCATAGCGTAGGGGGACAGCAATATGGCTACACCTTC
cdr3_aa: CAISESHSVGGQQYGYTF

v_call: TRBV6-6
j_call: TRBJ1-5
clone_size: NA
d_call: TRBD1
cdr3_nt: TGTGCCAGCAGTCCCCAGGACAGGGGGGGGGATCAGCCCCAGCATTTT
cdr3_aa: CASSPQDRGGDQPQHF

v_call: TRBV2
j_call: TRBJ2-1
clone_size: once
d_call: TRBD1
cdr3_nt: TGTGCCAGCAGTGAGAACAGGGGGCTCTACAATGAGCAGTTCTTC
cdr3_aa: CASSENRGLYNEQFF

v_call: TRBV11-3
j_call: TRBJ2-2
clone_size: NA
d_call: TRBD2
cdr3_nt: TGTGCCAGCAGGTTAGGGACTAGCCCCGCCGGGGAGCTGTTTTTT
cdr3_aa: CASRLGTSPAGELFF

v_call: TRBV5-1
j_call: TRBJ2-1
clone_size: NA
d_call: NA
cdr3_nt: TGCGCCAGCAGCTTGGGGCAGTACAATGAGCAGTTCTTC
cdr3_aa: CASSLGQYNEQFF

v_call: TRBV3-1/TRBV3-2
j_call: TRBJ1-5
clone_size: NA
d_call: NA
cdr3_nt: TGTGCCAGCAGCCAACGCCTACAGGGTCAGCCCCAGCATTTT
cdr3_aa: CASSQRLQGQPQHF

v_call: TRBV5-4
j_call: TRBJ1-6
clone_size: NA
d_call: TRBD1
cdr3_nt: TGTGCCAGCAGCTCCGACAGGGCAGATTATTCACCCCTCCACTTT
cdr3_aa: CASSSDRADYSPLHF

v_call: TRBV7-2
j_call: TRBJ2-1
clone_size: NA
d_call: NA
cdr3_nt: TGTGCCAGCAGCTCCTCCACAGGAAATGAGCAGTTCTTC
cdr3_aa: CASSSSTGNEQFF

v_call: TRBV10-1
j_call: TRBJ1-4
clone_size: NA
d_call: TRBD1
cdr3_nt: TGCGCCAGCAGTGATCTTCTGGACAGGCTATGTGAAAAACTGTTTTTT
cdr3_aa: CASSDLLDRLCEKLFF

v_call: TRBV4-3
j_call: TRBJ2-3
clone_size: NA
d_call: TRBD2
cdr3_nt: TGCGCCAGCAGCCAAGTGGTTAGCGGGAGGGGCACAGATACGCAGTATTTT
cdr3_aa: CASSQVVSGRGTDTQYF

v_call: TRBV19
j_call: TRBJ1-2
clone_size: NA
d_call: NA
cdr3_nt: TGTGCCAGTTCAATCGGCGGGGGAGGGTGGGACTACACCTTC
cdr3_aa: CASSIGGGGWDYTF

v_call: TRBV11-3
j_call: TRBJ1-2
clone_size: NA
d_call: TRBD1
cdr3_nt: TGTGCCAGCAGCCCAGTCCCGGGACAGGGCCGCGACGTGGGCTATGGCTACACCTTC
cdr3_aa: CASSPVPGQGRDVGYGYTF

v_call: TRBV4-2
j_call: TRBJ2-1
clone_size: NA
d_call: TRBD2
cdr3_nt: TGTGCCAGCAGCCCCACCCGGAGGACTAGCGGGCCTTCCTACAATGAGCAGTTCTTC
cdr3_aa: CASSPTRRTSGPSYNEQFF

v_call: TRBV19
j_call: TRBJ2-1
clone_size: once
d_call: TRBD1
cdr3_nt: TGTGCCAGCCGCCCGGTGGGACAGATCAATGAGCAGTTCTTC
cdr3_aa: CASRPVGQINEQFF

v_call: TRBV29-1
j_call: TRBJ1-2
clone_size: NA
d_call: NA
cdr3_nt: TGCAGCGTTGATGCAGAAATATATGGCTACACCTTC
cdr3_aa: CSVDAEIYGYTF

v_call: TRBV12-3/TRBV12-4
j_call: TRBJ1-1
clone_size: NA
d_call: NA
cdr3_nt: TGTGCCAGCAGACTATCTGGGAACACTGAAGCTTTCTTT
cdr3_aa: CASRLSGNTEAFF

v_call: TRBV6-5
j_call: TRBJ1-3
clone_size: NA
d_call: TRBD1
cdr3_nt: TGTGCCAGCAGTTACGCCTCAGGGGGTAGAAACACCATATATTTT
cdr3_aa: CASSYASGGRNTIYF

v_call: TRBV5-1
j_call: TRBJ2-5
clone_size: NA
d_call: NA
cdr3_nt: TGCGCCAGCAGCTTGGGGGGGACTCAAGAGACCCAGTACTTC
cdr3_aa: CASSLGGTQETQYF

v_call: TRBV11-2
j_call: TRBJ2-1
clone_size: NA
d_call: NA
cdr3_nt: TGTGCCAGCAGCTTGGACTCCGCTAAGGGCGATGAGCAGTTCTTC
cdr3_aa: CASSLDSAKGDEQFF

v_call: TRBV11-3
j_call: TRBJ2-1
clone_size: NA
d_call: NA
cdr3_nt: TGTGCCAGCAGGGGAGTCAGTTTGGGTGAGCAGTTCTTC
cdr3_aa: CASRGVSLGEQFF

v_call: TRBV6-2/TRBV6-3
j_call: TRBJ2-7
clone_size: NA
d_call: TRBD1
cdr3_nt: TGTGCCAGCAGCCCCGGACAGGTCCTCTACGAGCAGTACTTC
cdr3_aa: CASSPGQVLYEQYF